This T cell receptor (beta chain) emerged from a study of blood T cell repertoires in COVID-19. The overall study: From T cells, B-cell-depleted T cells, or PBMCs came the material, which was cDNA or gDNA.

This CDR3 comprises 16 residues. From germline, CDR1 is GTSNPN and CDR2 SVGIG (reference sequence). The V segment lost 3 bases and the J segment 4 bases; nucleotides outside the gene matches: 11. The assay was immunoSEQ multiplex PCR, and TCRdb's table has in-frame clones only and misses some. Of hundreds of thousands of clones in the sample, over 75% were seen once. The chain carries TRBV30 and TRBJ1-3; the match to TRBD1 covers 8 bases. Sequencing used peripheral blood. This sequence originates from a human donor in a cohort sampled during active COVID-19. The CDR3 nucleotides are TGTGCCTGGAGCAAGACAGGGGATCGCTTAGGAAACACCATATATTTT. Its protein product is CAWSKTGDRLGNTIYF.